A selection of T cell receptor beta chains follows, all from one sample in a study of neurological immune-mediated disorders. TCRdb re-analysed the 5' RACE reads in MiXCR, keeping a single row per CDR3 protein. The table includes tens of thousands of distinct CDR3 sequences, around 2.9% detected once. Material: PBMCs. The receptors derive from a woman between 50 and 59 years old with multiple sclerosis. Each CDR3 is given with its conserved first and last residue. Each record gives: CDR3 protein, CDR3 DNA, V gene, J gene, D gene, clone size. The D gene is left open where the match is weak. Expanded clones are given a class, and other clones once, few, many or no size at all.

CASSLLDRAINEQFF	TGTGCCAGCAGCCTACTAGACCGGGCGATCAATGAGCAGTTCTTC	TRBV27	TRBJ2-1	-	many
CASSVAGNTEAFF	TGTGCCAGCAGCGTAGCGGGGAACACTGAAGCTTTCTTT	TRBV9	TRBJ1-1	-	many
CSAAGLAGSQETQYF	TGCAGTGCCGCAGGACTAGCGGGATCCCAAGAGACCCAGTACTTC	TRBV20-1	TRBJ2-5	TRBD2	many
CASSFYLGTANTEAFF	TGTGCCAGCAGCTTTTATTTAGGGACAGCGAACACTGAAGCTTTCTTT	TRBV7-9	TRBJ1-1	TRBD1	many
CASSLVPSGRTGEQYF	TGCGCCAGCAGCTTGGTTCCTAGCGGGAGGACCGGCGAGCAGTACTTC	TRBV5-1	TRBJ2-7	TRBD2	many
CASSKSLGETQYF	TGTGCCAGCAGCAAAAGCCTAGGGGAGACCCAGTACTTC	TRBV7-2	TRBJ2-5	-	many
CASSQYDSRGLDTQYF	TGTGCCAGCAGCCAATACGATTCTCGGGGGTTAGATACGCAGTATTTT	TRBV14	TRBJ2-3	-	many
CASSTNRGRRPDTEAFF	TGCGCCAGCAGCACCAACAGGGGGAGGAGGCCGGACACTGAAGCTTTCTTT	TRBV5-1	TRBJ1-1	TRBD1	many
CSVSSGRSGGEQFF	TGCAGCGTTTCTAGCGGGAGATCGGGTGGTGAGCAGTTCTTC	TRBV29-1	TRBJ2-1	TRBD2	-
CASSLAGKETQYF	TGCGCCAGCAGCTTGGCTGGGAAAGAGACCCAGTACTTC	TRBV5-1	TRBJ2-5	-	many
CSARVAGPTTGELFF	TGCAGTGCTAGAGTAGCGGGACCAACCACCGGGGAGCTGTTTTTT	TRBV20-1	TRBJ2-2	TRBD2	many
CASSFTRFSGGASNEQFF	TGTGCCAGCAGTTTTACCCGATTTAGCGGGGGGGCTTCAAATGAGCAGTTCTTC	TRBV27	TRBJ2-1	TRBD2	many
CASSLGGTSGRSSYNEQFF	TGTGCCAGCAGCTTAGGGGGGACTAGCGGGAGAAGCTCCTACAATGAGCAGTTCTTC	TRBV7-9	TRBJ2-1	TRBD2	many
CASSQGQSYGYTF	TGTGCCAGCAGCCAGGGACAGAGCTATGGCTACACCTTC	TRBV14	TRBJ1-2	TRBD1	many
CASSVGDTQYF	TGTGCCAGCAGCGTAGGGGATACGCAGTATTTT	TRBV9	TRBJ2-3	-	many
CDTGTASETQYF	TGTGACACCGGGACGGCTTCAGAGACCCAGTACTTC	TRBV10-3	TRBJ2-5	-	medium-sized
CATSDALAGAQETQYF	TGTGCCACCAGTGATGCTCTAGCGGGAGCGCAAGAGACCCAGTACTTC	TRBV24-1	TRBJ2-5	TRBD2	many
CASSLEGDSFTGELFF	TGCGCCAGCAGCTTGGAGGGGGACAGTTTCACCGGGGAGCTGTTTTTT	TRBV5-1	TRBJ2-2	TRBD1	many
CASSLRTSGGSSTDTQYF	TGCGCCAGCAGCCTAAGGACTAGCGGGGGCTCTAGCACAGATACGCAGTATTTT	TRBV5-1	TRBJ2-3	TRBD2	many
CASSLRLAGAGDTQYF	TGTGCCAGCAGTCTCCGACTAGCGGGAGCCGGAGATACGCAGTATTTT	TRBV12-3/TRBV12-4	TRBJ2-3	TRBD2	many
CASSGLAGGQETQYF	TGCGCCAGCAGTGGACTAGCGGGAGGACAAGAGACCCAGTACTTC	TRBV5-1	TRBJ2-5	TRBD2	many
CASSWTGPGPLHF	TGCGCCAGCAGCTGGACAGGACCCGGTCCCCTCCACTTT	TRBV5-1	TRBJ1-6	TRBD1	many
CASSPGRGREYNEQFF	TGTGCCAGCAGCCCCGGACGCGGGCGGGAGTACAATGAGCAGTTCTTC	TRBV7-2	TRBJ2-1	TRBD2	many
CASSLFPRQGAGETQYF	TGTGCCAGCAGTCTCTTCCCCAGACAGGGGGCTGGAGAGACCCAGTACTTC	TRBV12-3/TRBV12-4	TRBJ2-5	TRBD1	many
CASSLRSRQETQYF	TGTGCCAGCAGTTTACGGAGCAGACAAGAGACCCAGTACTTC	TRBV12-3/TRBV12-4	TRBJ2-5	-	many
CASSLAGPQETQYF	TGCGCCAGCAGCTTGGCGGGGCCCCAAGAGACCCAGTACTTC	TRBV5-1	TRBJ2-5	-	many
CASSPAGGNNSPLHF	TGTGCCAGCAGCCCCGCGGGGGGCAATAATTCACCCCTCCACTTT	TRBV12-3/TRBV12-4	TRBJ1-6	-	many
CSVDQRGGAEAFF	TGCAGCGTTGATCAGCGGGGTGGGGCGGAAGCTTTCTTT	TRBV29-1	TRBJ1-1	-	-
CASYLGLAGVSTGELFF	TGCGCCAGCTACCTCGGACTAGCGGGAGTCAGCACCGGGGAGCTGTTTTTT	TRBV5-1	TRBJ2-2	TRBD2	many
CASSQDRQPYGYTF	TGTGCCAGCAGCCAAGATAGACAGCCCTATGGCTACACCTTC	TRBV3-1	TRBJ1-2	-	many
CASSYTGSPLGTDTQYF	TGTGCCAGCAGTTACACAGGGAGCCCGCTTGGAACAGATACGCAGTATTTT	TRBV6-6	TRBJ2-3	-	many
CASSQRQGATKNIQYF	TGTGCCAGCAGCCAACGACAGGGGGCAACCAAAAACATTCAGTACTTC	TRBV3-1	TRBJ2-4	TRBD1	many
CASSPRQPQETQYF	TGCGCCAGCAGCCCAAGACAGCCCCAAGAGACCCAGTACTTC	TRBV5-1	TRBJ2-5	-	many
CASSQGAGQGARGYTF	TGCGCCAGCAGCCAAGGAGCGGGTCAGGGGGCTCGAGGCTACACCTTC	TRBV4-1	TRBJ1-2	TRBD1	many
CASSNARDGATNEKLFF	TGCGCCAGCAGCAACGCCCGGGACGGTGCAACTAATGAAAAACTGTTTTTT	TRBV5-1	TRBJ1-4	-	many
CASSQAHGANIQYF	TGTGCCAGCAGCCAAGCTCATGGGGCGAACATTCAGTACTTC	TRBV3-1	TRBJ2-4	-	many
CASSEINRGSETQYF	TGTGCCAGCAGTGAGATTAACAGGGGGTCGGAGACCCAGTACTTC	TRBV6-1	TRBJ2-5	TRBD1	many
CASGDRSLTDTQYF	TGCGCCAGCGGGGACAGGAGCCTCACAGATACGCAGTATTTT	TRBV5-1	TRBJ2-3	TRBD1	many
CATSDPGTGEVYGYTF	TGTGCCACCAGTGATCCAGGGACAGGGGAGGTCTATGGCTACACCTTC	TRBV24-1	TRBJ1-2	TRBD1	many
CATSRGGGSGANVLTF	TGTGCCACCAGCAGAGGGGGGGGGTCCGGGGCCAACGTCCTGACTTTC	TRBV15	TRBJ2-6	TRBD2	many
CSAAQGTNTEAFF	TGCAGCGCCGCACAGGGGACGAACACTGAAGCTTTCTTT	TRBV29-1	TRBJ1-1	TRBD1	many